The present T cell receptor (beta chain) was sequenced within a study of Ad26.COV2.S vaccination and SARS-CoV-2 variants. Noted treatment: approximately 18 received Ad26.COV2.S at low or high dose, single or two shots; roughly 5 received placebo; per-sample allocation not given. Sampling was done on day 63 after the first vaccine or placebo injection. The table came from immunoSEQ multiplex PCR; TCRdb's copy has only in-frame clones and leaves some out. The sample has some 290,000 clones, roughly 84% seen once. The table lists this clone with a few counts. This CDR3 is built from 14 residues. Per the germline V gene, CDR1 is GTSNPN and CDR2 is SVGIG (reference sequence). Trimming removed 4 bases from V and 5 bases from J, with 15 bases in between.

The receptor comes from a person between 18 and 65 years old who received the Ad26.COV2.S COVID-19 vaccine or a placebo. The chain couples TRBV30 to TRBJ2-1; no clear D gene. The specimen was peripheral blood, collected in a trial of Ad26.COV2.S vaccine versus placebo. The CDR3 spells CAWNALPINNEQFF. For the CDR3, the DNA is TGTGCCTGGAACGCACTACCGATTAACAATGAGCAGTTCTTC. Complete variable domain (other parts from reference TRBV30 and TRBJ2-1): SQTIHQWPATLVQPVGSPLSLECTVEGTSNPNLYWYRQAAGRGLQLLFYSVGIGQISSEVPQNLSASRPQDRQFILSSKKLLLSDSGFYLCAWNALPINNEQFFGPGTRLTVL.